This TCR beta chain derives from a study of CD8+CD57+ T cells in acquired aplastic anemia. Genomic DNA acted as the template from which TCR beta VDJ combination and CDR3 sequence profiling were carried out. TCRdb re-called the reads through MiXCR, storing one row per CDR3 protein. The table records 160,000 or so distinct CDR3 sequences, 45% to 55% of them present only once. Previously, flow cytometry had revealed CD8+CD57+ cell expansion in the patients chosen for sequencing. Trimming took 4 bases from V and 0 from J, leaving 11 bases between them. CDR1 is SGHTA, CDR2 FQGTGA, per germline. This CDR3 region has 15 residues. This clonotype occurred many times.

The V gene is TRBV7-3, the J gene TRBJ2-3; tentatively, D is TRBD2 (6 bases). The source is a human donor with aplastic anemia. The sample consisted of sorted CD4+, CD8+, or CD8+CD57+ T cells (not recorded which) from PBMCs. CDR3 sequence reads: CASSSLAVSTDTQYF. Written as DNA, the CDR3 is TGTGCCAGCAGCTCATTAGCGGTTAGCACAGATACGCAGTATTTT.